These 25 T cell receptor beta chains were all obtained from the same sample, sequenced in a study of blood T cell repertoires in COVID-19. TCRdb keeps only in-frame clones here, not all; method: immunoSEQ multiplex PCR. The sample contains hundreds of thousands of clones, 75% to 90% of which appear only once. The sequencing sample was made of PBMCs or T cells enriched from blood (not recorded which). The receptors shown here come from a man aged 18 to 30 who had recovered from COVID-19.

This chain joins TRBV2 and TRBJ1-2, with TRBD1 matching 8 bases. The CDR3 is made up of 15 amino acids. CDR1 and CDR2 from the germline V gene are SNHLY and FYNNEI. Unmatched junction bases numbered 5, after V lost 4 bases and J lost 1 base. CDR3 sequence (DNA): TGTGCCAGCAGTGCAGGGACAGGCAGTAACTATGGCTACACCTTC. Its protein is CASSAGTGSNYGYTF.

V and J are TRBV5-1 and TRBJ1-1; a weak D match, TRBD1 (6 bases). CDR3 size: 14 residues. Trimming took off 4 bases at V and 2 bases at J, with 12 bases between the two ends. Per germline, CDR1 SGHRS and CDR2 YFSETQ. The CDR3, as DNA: TGCGCCAGCAGCCCCCATGGGGGCAACACTGAAGCTTTCTTT. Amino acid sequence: CASSPHGGNTEAFF.

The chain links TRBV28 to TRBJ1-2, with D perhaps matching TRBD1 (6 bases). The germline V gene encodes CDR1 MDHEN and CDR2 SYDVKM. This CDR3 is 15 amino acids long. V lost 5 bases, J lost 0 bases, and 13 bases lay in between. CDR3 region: CASSPRGGANYGYTF. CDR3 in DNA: TGTGCCAGCAGTCCTAGAGGGGGTGCTAACTATGGCTACACCTTC.

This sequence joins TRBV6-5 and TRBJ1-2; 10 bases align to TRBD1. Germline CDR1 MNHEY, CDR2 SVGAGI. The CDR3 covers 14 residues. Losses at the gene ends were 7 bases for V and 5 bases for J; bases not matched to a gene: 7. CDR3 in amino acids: CASTQGGQGYGYTF. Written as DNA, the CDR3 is TGTGCCAGCACCCAAGGGGGACAGGGGTATGGCTACACCTTC.

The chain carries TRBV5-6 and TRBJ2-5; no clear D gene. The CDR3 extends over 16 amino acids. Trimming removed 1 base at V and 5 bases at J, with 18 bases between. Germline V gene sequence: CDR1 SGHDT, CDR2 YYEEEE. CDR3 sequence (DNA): TGTGCCAGCAGCTTGCGTGGCAACTTCTTGAGGGAGACCCAGTACTTC. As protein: CASSLRGNFLRETQYF.

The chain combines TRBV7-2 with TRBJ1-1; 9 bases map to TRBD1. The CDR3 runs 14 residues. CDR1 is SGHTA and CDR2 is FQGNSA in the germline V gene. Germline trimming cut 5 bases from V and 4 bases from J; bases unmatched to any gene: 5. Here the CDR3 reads CASSTRTGVTEAFF. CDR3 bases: TGTGCCAGCAGCACCCGGACAGGGGTCACTGAAGCTTTCTTT. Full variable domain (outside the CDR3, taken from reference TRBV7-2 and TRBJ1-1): GAGVSQSPSNKVTEKGKDVELRCDPISGHTALYWYRQSLGQGLEFLIYFQGNSAPDKSGLPSDRFSAERTGGSVSTLTIQRTQQEDSAVYLCASSTRTGVTEAFFGQGTRLTVV.

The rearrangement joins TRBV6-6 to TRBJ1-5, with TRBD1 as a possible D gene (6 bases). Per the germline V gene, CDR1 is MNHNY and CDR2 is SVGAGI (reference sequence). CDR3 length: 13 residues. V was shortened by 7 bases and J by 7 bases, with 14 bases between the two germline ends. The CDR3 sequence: CASTLTGSQPQHF. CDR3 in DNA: TGTGCCAGCACCCTAACAGGGAGCCAGCCCCAGCATTTT.

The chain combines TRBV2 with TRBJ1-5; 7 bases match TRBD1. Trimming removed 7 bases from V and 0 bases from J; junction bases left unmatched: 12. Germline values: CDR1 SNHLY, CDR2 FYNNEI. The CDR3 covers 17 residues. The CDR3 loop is CASNAGDRTYSNQPQHF. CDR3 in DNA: TGTGCCAGCAATGCCGGGGACAGAACATATAGCAATCAGCCCCAGCATTTT.

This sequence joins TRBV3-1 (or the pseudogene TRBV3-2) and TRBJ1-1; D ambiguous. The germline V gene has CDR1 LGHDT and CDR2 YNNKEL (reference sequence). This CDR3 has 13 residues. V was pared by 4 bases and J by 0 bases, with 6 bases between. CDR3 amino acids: CASSPLLNTEAFF. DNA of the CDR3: TGTGCCAGCAGCCCCTTATTGAACACTGAAGCTTTCTTT.

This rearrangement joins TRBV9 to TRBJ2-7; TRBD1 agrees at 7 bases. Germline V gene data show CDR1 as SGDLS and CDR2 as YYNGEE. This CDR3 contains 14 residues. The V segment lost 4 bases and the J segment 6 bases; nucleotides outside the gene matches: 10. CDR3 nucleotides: TGTGCCAGCAGCCTCTGGACAGGTGGGGGCGAGCAGTACTTC. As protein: CASSLWTGGGEQYF.

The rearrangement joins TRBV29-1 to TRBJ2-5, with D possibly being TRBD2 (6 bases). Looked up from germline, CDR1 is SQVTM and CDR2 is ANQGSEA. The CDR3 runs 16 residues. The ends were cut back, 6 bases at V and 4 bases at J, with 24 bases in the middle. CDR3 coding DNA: TGCAGCGTGGGGTACGGGACTCCCCGTCGGTCAGAGACCCAGTACTTC. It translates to CSVGYGTPRRSETQYF.

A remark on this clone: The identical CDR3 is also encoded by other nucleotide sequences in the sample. CDR3 sequence: CSVETGGNTIYF. CDR3 in DNA: TGCAGCGTAGAGACCGGGGGAAACACCATATATTTT. V is TRBV29-1 and J is TRBJ1-3; D is unresolved. CDR3 length equals 12 residues. Between the trimmed V and J ends, which lost 6 bases and 4 bases, there was a span of 10 bases. Looked up from germline, CDR1 is SQVTM and CDR2 is ANQGSEA.

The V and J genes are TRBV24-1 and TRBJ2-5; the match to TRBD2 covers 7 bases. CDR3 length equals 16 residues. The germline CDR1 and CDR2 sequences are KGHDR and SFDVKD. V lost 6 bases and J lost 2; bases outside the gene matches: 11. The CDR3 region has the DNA TGTGCCACCAGTTGGTCATCCCCTAGCGGACAAGAGACCCAGTACTTC. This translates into CATSWSSPSGQETQYF.

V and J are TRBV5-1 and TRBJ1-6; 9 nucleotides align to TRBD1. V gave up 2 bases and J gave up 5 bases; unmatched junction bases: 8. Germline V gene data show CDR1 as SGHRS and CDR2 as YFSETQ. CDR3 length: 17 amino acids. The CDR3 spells CASSFTGGQGDNSPLHF. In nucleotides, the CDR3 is TGCGCCAGCAGCTTTACAGGGGGCCAGGGGGATAATTCACCCCTCCACTTT. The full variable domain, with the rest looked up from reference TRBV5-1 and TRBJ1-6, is KAGVTQTPRYLIKTRGQQVTLSCSPISGHRSVSWYQQTPGQGLQFLFEYFSETQRNKGNFPGRFSGRQFSNSRSEMNVSTLELGDSALYLCASSFTGGQGDNSPLHFGNGTRLTVT.

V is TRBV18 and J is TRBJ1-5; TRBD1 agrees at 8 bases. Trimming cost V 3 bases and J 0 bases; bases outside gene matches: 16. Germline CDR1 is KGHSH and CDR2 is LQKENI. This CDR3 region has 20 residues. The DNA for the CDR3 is TGTGCCAGCTCACCGCGCCAGGGGGCCACTGCCGGGTATAGCAATCAGCCCCAGCATTTT. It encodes CASSPRQGATAGYSNQPQHF.

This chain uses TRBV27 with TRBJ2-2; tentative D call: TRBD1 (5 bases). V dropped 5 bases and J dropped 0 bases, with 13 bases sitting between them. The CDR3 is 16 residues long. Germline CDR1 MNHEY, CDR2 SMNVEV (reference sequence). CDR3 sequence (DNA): TGTGCCAGCAGTGGGCTTACAGGAGCGAACACCGGGGAGCTGTTTTTT. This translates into CASSGLTGANTGELFF.

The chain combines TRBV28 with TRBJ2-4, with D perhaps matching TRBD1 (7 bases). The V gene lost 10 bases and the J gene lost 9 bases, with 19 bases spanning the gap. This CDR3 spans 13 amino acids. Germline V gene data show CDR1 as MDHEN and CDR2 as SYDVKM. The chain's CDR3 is CAIGGTALGIQYF. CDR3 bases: TGTGCCATCGGAGGGACAGCCTTGGGCATTCAGTACTTC.

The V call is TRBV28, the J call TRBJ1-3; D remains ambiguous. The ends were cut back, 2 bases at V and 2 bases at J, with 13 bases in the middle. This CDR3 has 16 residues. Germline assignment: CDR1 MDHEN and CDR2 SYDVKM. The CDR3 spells CASSLGALYAGNTIYF. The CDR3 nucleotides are TGTGCCAGCAGTTTAGGTGCGTTGTACGCTGGAAACACCATATATTTT.

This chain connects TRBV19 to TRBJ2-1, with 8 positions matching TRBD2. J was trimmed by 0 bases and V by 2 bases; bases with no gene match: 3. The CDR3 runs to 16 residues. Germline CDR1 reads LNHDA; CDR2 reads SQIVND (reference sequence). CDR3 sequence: CASSIQRGSSYNEQFF. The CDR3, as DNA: TGTGCCAGTAGTATACAGCGGGGGAGCTCCTACAATGAGCAGTTCTTC.

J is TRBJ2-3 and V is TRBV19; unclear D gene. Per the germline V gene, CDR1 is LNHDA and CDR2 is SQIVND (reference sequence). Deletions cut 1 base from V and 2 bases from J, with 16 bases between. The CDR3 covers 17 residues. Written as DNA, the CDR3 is TGTGCCAGTAGTATAGCCTCATTGGTACAGTCCACAGATACGCAGTATTTT. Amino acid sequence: CASSIASLVQSTDTQYF.

CDR3 protein: CASSTQGAPLDEQFF. For the CDR3, the DNA is TGTGCCAGCAGCACCCAGGGGGCACCTTTGGATGAGCAGTTCTTC. This chain uses TRBV9 with TRBJ2-1; the match to TRBD1 covers 8 bases. Germline assignment: CDR1 SGDLS and CDR2 YYNGEE. V dropped 4 bases and J dropped 8; count of bases not matched to a gene: 11. The CDR3 length is 15 residues. The full variable domain, its missing parts supplied by reference TRBV9 and TRBJ2-1, is DSGVTQTPKHLITATGQRVTLRCSPRSGDLSVYWYQQSLDQGLQFLIQYYNGEERAKGNILERFSAQQFPDLHSELNLSSLELGDSALYFCASSTQGAPLDEQFFGPGTRLTVL.

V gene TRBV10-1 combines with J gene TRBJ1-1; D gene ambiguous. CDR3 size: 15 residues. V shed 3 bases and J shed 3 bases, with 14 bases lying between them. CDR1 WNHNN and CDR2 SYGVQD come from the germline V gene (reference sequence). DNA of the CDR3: TGCGCCAGCAGTGATGACCCTCGGCGGGACACTGAAGCTTTCTTT. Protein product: CASSDDPRRDTEAFF.

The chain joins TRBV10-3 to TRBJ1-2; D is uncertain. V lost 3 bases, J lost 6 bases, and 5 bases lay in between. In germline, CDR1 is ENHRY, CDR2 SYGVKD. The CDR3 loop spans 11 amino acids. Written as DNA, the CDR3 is TGTGCCATCAGTGACAGGAATGGCTACACCTTC. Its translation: CAISDRNGYTF.

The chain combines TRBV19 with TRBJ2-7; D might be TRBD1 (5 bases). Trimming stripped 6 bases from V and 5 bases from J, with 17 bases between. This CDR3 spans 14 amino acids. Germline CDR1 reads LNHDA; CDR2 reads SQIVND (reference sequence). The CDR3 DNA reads TGTGCCAGTAGGCCCACCCCGACAGCCCACGAGCAGTACTTC. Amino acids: CASRPTPTAHEQYF.

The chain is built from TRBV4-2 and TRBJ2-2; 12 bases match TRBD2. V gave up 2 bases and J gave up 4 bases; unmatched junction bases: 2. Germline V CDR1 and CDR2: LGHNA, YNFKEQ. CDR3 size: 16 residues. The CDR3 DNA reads TGTGCCAGCAGCCAACTACTAGCGGGAGGCACCGGGGAGCTGTTTTTT. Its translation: CASSQLLAGGTGELFF.